This passage covers 18 T cell receptor beta chains from one sample sequenced in a study of T cells in Graves' hyperthyroidism and ophthalmopathy (dated by TCRdb to between 2018 and 2021). Library creation used multiplex PCR. Sequencing was performed on an Illumina HiSeq 2000. The TCR beta CDR3 regions were amplified from RNA transcripts. The first round of RT-PCR for the TCR CDR3 was performed with the HTBI primer set and the Qiagen OneStep RT-PCR kit. TCRdb ran its own pipeline on the public reads, namely fastp trimming at Q25 and MiXCR clone calling, and kept in-frame beta chains. Each CDR3 protein appears once, grouped with its most common genes and DNA. The sample records around 300,000 distinct CDR3 sequences, roughly an eighth of which are singletons. Of the sample, 34% is held by the ten largest clones. Material for sequencing was blood. These receptors all stem from a woman in her thirties or forties with Graves' ophthalmopathy.

This clonotype has a count of ten or more. The chain carries TRBV6-2 or TRBV6-3 and TRBJ1-1; D gene unclear. The CDR3 consists of 15 residues. V lost 7 bases and J lost 2, with 17 bases in between. CDR1 is MNHEY and CDR2 is SVGEGT in the germline V gene. This CDR3 reads CASTPAAAGNTEAFF. The DNA of the CDR3 is TGTGCCAGCACCCCGGCCGCGGCGGGAAACACTGAAGCTTTCTTT.

This clonotype was recorded at least ten times. The rearrangement links TRBV20-1 to TRBJ2-7; perhaps TRBD2 as D (5 bases). The CDR3 extends over 13 amino acids. The germline V gene encodes CDR1 DFQATT and CDR2 SNEGSKA (reference sequence). V was pared by 3 bases and J by 4 bases, with 13 bases between. CDR3 DNA: TGCAGTGCTAGCACTGGACTTTCATACGAGCAGTACTTC. It encodes CSASTGLSYEQYF.

This clonotype was detected many times. The chain uses TRBV20-1 and TRBJ1-5; unclear D gene. CDR3 length equals 13 residues. Germline V gene lookup returns CDR1 DFQATT and CDR2 SNEGSKA (reference sequence). V shed 6 bases and J shed 0 bases, with 9 bases lying between them. The CDR3 DNA reads as TGCAGTGCCGGTCATTATAGCAATCAGCCCCAGCATTTT. It specifies CSAGHYSNQPQHF.

The sample holds many counts of this clonotype. This sequence joins TRBV6-1 and TRBJ1-6, with a weak D call TRBD1 (5 bases). This CDR3 spans 17 amino acids. Germline assignment: CDR1 MNHNS and CDR2 SASEGT. V gave up 5 bases and J gave up 0 bases, with 14 bases separating them. The CDR3 region has the DNA TGTGCCAGCAGTTATTGGGACGGGAGCTCCTATAATTCACCCCTCCACTTT. Amino acid sequence: CASSYWDGSSYNSPLHF.

This clonotype was seen repeatedly, ten times or more. This chain connects TRBV15 to TRBJ1-1, with D possibly being TRBD1 (5 bases). This CDR3 comprises 14 residues. Trimming removed 5 bases from V and 4 bases from J, with 14 bases in between. The germline V gene has CDR1 LNHNV and CDR2 YYDKDF (reference sequence). CDR3 nucleotide sequence: TGTGCCACCAGCGCTGACAGCGCGGGCACTGAAGCTTTCTTT. Encoded protein: CATSADSAGTEAFF.

The genes are TRBV19 and TRBJ1-2; the D is unclear. Germline-derived CDR1 and CDR2 are LNHDA and SQIVND (reference sequence). Between the trimmed V and J ends, which lost 10 bases and 8 bases, there was a span of 20 bases. CDR3 length equals 13 residues. CDR3 sequence (DNA): TGTGCCACCTCCTGGGTCGGTCCGGGCGGCTACACCTTC. It codes for CATSWVGPGGYTF.

The genes are TRBV3-1 and TRBJ1-2, with 8 positions matching TRBD1. The length of the CDR3 is 14 residues. The V gene's germline CDR1 is LGHDT and CDR2 YNNKEL (reference sequence). V shed 4 bases, J shed 7 bases, and the junction held 8 bases outside the gene matches. CDR3 region: CASSPGQENRGYTF. The CDR3 DNA reads TGTGCCAGCAGCCCGGGACAGGAAAATCGTGGCTACACCTTC. Using reference TRBV3-1 and TRBJ1-2 for the parts outside the CDR3, the full variable domain is DTAVSQTPKYLVTQMGNDKSIKCEQNLGHDTMYWYKQDSKKFLKIMFSYNNKELIINETVPNRFSPKSPDKAHLNLHINSLELGDSAVYFCASSPGQENRGYTFGSGTRLTVV.

This clonotype was found a few times. The chain combines TRBV7-6 with TRBJ1-6, with D unresolved. CDR1 and CDR2 (germline): SGHVS, FNYEAQ. Trimming removed 1 base from V and 7 bases from J, with 5 bases in between. CDR3 length: 13 residues. CDR3: CASSLVENSPLHF. CDR3 DNA sequence: TGTGCCAGCAGCTTAGTAGAAAATTCACCCCTCCACTTT.

There are many counts of this clonotype. The rearrangement links TRBV20-1 to TRBJ2-3; D possibly uses TRBD1 or TRBD2 (5 bases each). CDR1 is DFQATT and CDR2 is SNEGSKA in the germline V gene (reference sequence). V lost 0 bases and J 4 bases, leaving 14 bases between the germline ends. The CDR3 spans 15 residues. DNA of the CDR3: TGCAGTGCTAGAGATCTAGGGGACGGGGCAGATACGCAGTATTTT. This translates into CSARDLGDGADTQYF.

This clonotype was seen many times. The V call is TRBV5-1, the J call TRBJ2-5; 12 positions match TRBD2. The CDR3 totals 17 residues. V lost 7 bases and J lost 4; bases outside the gene matches: 14. The V gene's germline CDR1 is SGHRS and CDR2 YFSETQ. CDR3 nucleotide sequence: TGCGCCAGCCGGGGCGCTAGCGGGGGGGCTGGGGGAGAGACCCAGTACTTC. This gives the protein CASRGASGGAGGETQYF.

Only one count was recorded for this clonotype. V usage is TRBV25-1 and J usage is TRBJ1-2; 9 nucleotides line up with TRBD1. In germline, CDR1 is MGHDK, CDR2 SYGVNS. Trimming took 3 bases from V and 3 from J; bases not matched to a gene: 14. CDR3 length: 18 residues. The chain's CDR3 is CASSDRTGAVRVDYGYTF. The CDR3 DNA reads TGTGCCAGCAGTGACCGGACAGGGGCTGTTCGTGTAGACTATGGCTACACCTTC.

This clonotype was counted at least ten times. The gene calls are TRBV28 and TRBJ2-7; D is unresolved. This CDR3 is built from 13 residues. Germline values: CDR1 MDHEN, CDR2 SYDVKM. Trimming took off 5 bases at V and 0 bases at J, with 8 bases between the two ends. CDR3 in DNA: TGTGCCAGCAGTGGTGGCAGCTCCTACGAGCAGTACTTC. It translates to CASSGGSSYEQYF.

This clonotype was counted many times. The chain couples TRBV2 to TRBJ1-6, with 9 bases aligning to TRBD1. The trim removed 3 bases at V and 10 bases at J, leaving 7 bases unmatched. Germline V CDR1 and CDR2: SNHLY, FYNNEI. This CDR3 contains 15 residues. CDR3 residues: CASSEMGQGVSPLHF. Written as DNA, the CDR3 is TGTGCCAGCAGTGAGATGGGACAGGGAGTCTCACCCCTCCACTTT.

The V gene is TRBV5-1, the J gene TRBJ2-5; TRBD2 matches at 7 bases. In germline, CDR1 is SGHRS, CDR2 YFSETQ. V trimming: 4 bases; J trimming: 0 bases; junction bases outside the gene matches: 6. The CDR3 is 15 residues long. CDR3 coding DNA: TGCGCCAGCAGCCCGGGAGGACGGAACCAAGAGACCCAGTACTTC. Translating it yields CASSPGGRNQETQYF.

The V call is TRBV6-1, the J call TRBJ2-3; D gene ambiguous. Between the trimmed V and J ends, which lost 1 base and 2 bases, there was a span of 4 bases. Germline V lookup: CDR1 MNHNS, CDR2 SASEGT. CDR3 length equals 13 residues. The CDR3 region is CASSEVFTDTQYF. CDR3 DNA: TGTGCCAGCAGTGAAGTTTTCACAGATACGCAGTATTTT.

The chain couples TRBV9 to TRBJ1-2; 12 bases align to TRBD1. Losses at the gene ends were 0 bases for V and 8 bases for J; bases not matched to a gene: 11. The CDR3 is 17 amino acids. Germline V lookup: CDR1 SGDLS, CDR2 YYNGEE. The CDR3 spells CASSVAVGTGGAGGYTF. CDR3 DNA sequence: TGTGCCAGCAGCGTAGCGGTCGGGACAGGGGGCGCGGGCGGCTACACCTTC.

Notes on this clonotype: A much larger clone lies one base from this, so it may be a read error. The chain joins TRBV11-2 to TRBJ2-2; 7 bases line up with TRBD2. The J segment lost 0 bases and the V segment lost 4 bases, leaving 8 bases of the junction unmatched. The CDR3 runs 17 residues. Looked up from germline, CDR1 is SGHAT and CDR2 is FQNNGV. The CDR3 DNA sequence: TGTGCCAGCAGCTGGGACGCGGGGGTAACGAACACCGGGGAGCTGTTTTTT. The encoded protein is CASSWDAGVTNTGELFF.

This clonotype was counted ten times or more. The chain links TRBV20-1 to TRBJ2-1; D call uncertain. V lost 1 base to trimming and J lost 0 bases, with 7 bases between them. Germline assignment: CDR1 DFQATT and CDR2 SNEGSKA (reference sequence). The CDR3 totals 14 residues. CDR3 bases: TGCAGTGCTAGAGTACGGAGCTCCTACAATGAGCAGTTCTTC. Encoded protein: CSARVRSSYNEQFF.